The TCR beta chain under discussion was sequenced for a study of control samples from healthy donors and cancer patients. Germline loops: CDR1 LNHNV, CDR2 YYDKDF (reference sequence). The CDR3 spans 16 residues. Losses at the gene ends were 3 bases for V and 2 bases for J; bases not matched to a gene: 9. This clone appeared a few times. Method: immunoSEQ multiplex PCR; TCRdb's copy keeps in-frame clones and lacks some. The sample lists 150,000 to 200,000 clones, about 91% occurring once. This TCR was sampled from a woman in her forties in good health. Source material: blood. The V call is TRBV15, the J call TRBJ1-1, with 7 bases fitting TRBD1. CDR3 sequence: CATSSLWTGVNTEAFF. The CDR3 nucleotides are TGTGCCACCAGCAGCCTTTGGACAGGTGTAAACACTGAAGCTTTCTTT.